This T cell receptor (beta chain) was retrieved from a study of T cell changes during pregnancy in multiple sclerosis. Profiled with immunoSEQ multiplex PCR; TCRdb holds only in-frame clones, not every one. The sample has roughly 45,000 clones, roughly 94% seen once; the top ten hold approximately 5.6%. CDR1 is MDHEN and CDR2 is SYDVKM in the germline V gene. The CDR3 extends over 15 amino acids. Trimming pared 6 bases from V and 0 bases from J, leaving 14 bases between. The sequence came from a female donor with multiple sclerosis, enrolled in a pregnancy study. The chain couples TRBV28 to TRBJ1-1, with D maybe TRBD1 (5 bases). Sequencing was performed on CD8+ T cells from peripheral blood mononuclear cells, taken in the first trimester of pregnancy. CDR3 sequence reads: CASSGPQEMNTEAFF. DNA of the CDR3: TGTGCCAGCAGCGGACCACAGGAAATGAACACTGAAGCTTTCTTT.